The rows below give T cell receptor beta chains drawn from one sample of a study of CD8 T cells in ankylosing spondylitis. Each CDR3 protein gets one entry after TCRdb re-called the 5' RACE reads with MiXCR. Of 250,000 to 400,000 distinct CDR3 sequences in the sample, roughly 11% were seen once. Sample: blood, either unsorted or a sorted T cell fraction (not recorded which). Receptors were obtained from a female donor with ankylosing spondylitis or in good health (not recorded which). Both conserved end residues are part of each CDR3. D genes are given only for firm matches. The size field is filled for only some rows; it gives once, few, many or a size class.

NA	TRBV29-1	TRBJ2-1	NA	TGCAGCGTTGCGCTGAGCAATGAGCAGTTCTTC	CSVALSNEQFF
many	TRBV20-1	TRBJ2-1	NA	TGCAGTGCTAGAGAAGGGGGGGGGGCAAGGGATGAGCAGTTCTTC	CSAREGGGARDEQFF
few	TRBV12-3/TRBV12-4	TRBJ2-1	NA	TGTGCCAGCAGTCCCCGACCCGCAGGCGAGCAGTTCTTC	CASSPRPAGEQFF
NA	TRBV9	TRBJ2-1	TRBD2	TGTGCCAGCAGGTTAGCGGGAGGGCCGGGTAGTGAGCAGTTCTTC	CASRLAGGPGSEQFF
few	TRBV27	TRBJ2-3	NA	TGTGCCAGCAGTTCGACGACTAGTCCCACAGATACGCAGTATTTT	CASSSTTSPTDTQYF
few	TRBV24-1	TRBJ1-5	NA	TGTGCCACCGCAAGGGACAATAATCAGCCCCAGCATTTT	CATARDNNQPQHF
many	TRBV5-1	TRBJ2-2	NA	TGCGCCAGCAGCTTTCAAGGACGAGGAAACACCGGGGAGCTGTTTTTT	CASSFQGRGNTGELFF
many	TRBV6-2/TRBV6-3	TRBJ2-1	NA	TGTGCCACGGGTTACGGCTCCTACAATGAGCAGTTCTTC	CATGYGSYNEQFF
many	TRBV5-1	TRBJ1-2	TRBD1	TGCGCCAGCAGCTTGGAGGACAGGGTATTCTATGGCTACACCTTC	CASSLEDRVFYGYTF
many	TRBV25-1	TRBJ2-2	TRBD1	TGTGCCAGCAATGGACAGGGGGGCACCGGGGAGCTGTTTTTT	CASNGQGGTGELFF
few	TRBV20-1	TRBJ2-3	NA	TGCAGTGCTAGAGTTTTCGGGATGATAGATACGCAGTATTTT	CSARVFGMIDTQYF
NA	TRBV20-1	TRBJ1-5	NA	TGCAGTGCTAGAGATTCAGGCCTTCAAAATCAGCCCCAGCATTTT	CSARDSGLQNQPQHF
NA	TRBV11-3	TRBJ2-2	TRBD1	TGTGCCAGCAGCCGAACCGGGACAGGGAGCACCGGGGAGCTGTTTTTT	CASSRTGTGSTGELFF
NA	TRBV3-1	TRBJ1-1	NA	TGTGCCAGCAGACACACTAACACTGAAGCTTTCTTT	CASRHTNTEAFF
few	TRBV28	TRBJ1-5	NA	TGTGCCAGCAGTCACCAGGGTCTCCAGCCCCAGCATTTT	CASSHQGLQPQHF
many	TRBV5-1	TRBJ2-1	TRBD2	TGCGCCAGCAGCTTAGCAGCGGGGGTCTACAATGAGCAGTTCTTC	CASSLAAGVYNEQFF
few	TRBV10-3	TRBJ2-1	NA	TGTGCCATCAACCAGGGTGGACCTTCAACCTACAATGAGCAGTTCTTC	CAINQGGPSTYNEQFF
many	TRBV7-2	TRBJ2-3	NA	TGTGCCAGCAGCCCGGACAGATACACAGATACGCAGTATTTT	CASSPDRYTDTQYF
many	TRBV7-6	TRBJ1-5	NA	TGTGCCAGCAGCAGGGGTCTAAGGGATAGCAATCAGCCCCAGCATTTT	CASSRGLRDSNQPQHF
NA	TRBV29-1	TRBJ2-5	TRBD1	TGCAGCGTTCTCGGACAGGGCGAAGAGACCCAGTACTTC	CSVLGQGEETQYF